This T cell receptor beta chain was sequenced during a study of identical twins. Overall study results and limits: Cord blood beta clonotypes that were abundant carried fewer insertions, and memory repertoires showed no such trend. Some out-of-frame alpha sequences were shared by twins, and these showed excess low generation probability.

Each CDR3 protein gets one entry after TCRdb re-called the 5' RACE reads with MiXCR. The top ten hold 13% to 15% of the sample, which has approximately 230,000 distinct CDR3 sequences, roughly 7.1% seen once. This clonotype was seen a handful of times. Its cognate antigen is unknown. V lost 2 bases and J lost 8, with 18 bases in between. This CDR3 is 16 amino acids long. These records were also assigned to another study, of T cells expressing NK-cell markers. That source reports: Restricting sorting to alpha-beta TCR T cells was achieved in several experiments by an anti-gamma-delta TCR antibody. In a handful of donors, dominant clonotypes made up roughly 28.3-65% of CD3+CD56-NKG2C+ cells.

Sequencing was performed on CD8+ T cells sorted from blood. The chain carries TRBV12-3 or TRBV12-4 and TRBJ1-4, with D tentatively TRBD1 (5 bases). The TCR comes from a young woman in good health. This chain's CDR3 is CASSLRQTVFKEKLFF. CDR3 nucleotides: TGTGCCAGCAGTTTACGACAGACGGTTTTCAAGGAAAAACTGTTTTTT.